This TCR beta chain was found in a study of T cell changes during pregnancy in multiple sclerosis. V was pared by 4 bases and J by 10 bases, with 21 bases between. In germline, CDR1 is SGHTS, CDR2 YDEGEE. This CDR3 is 16 amino acids long. Sequenced by immunoSEQ multiplex PCR; TCRdb stores in-frame clones only, minus some. The sample holds around 27,000 clones; 90% to 95% are singletons and the top ten take approximately 0.43%. This sequence joins TRBV5-8 and TRBJ1-6; no firm D call. Sequencing was performed on CD4+ T cells from peripheral blood mononuclear cells, taken after pregnancy. The receptor was isolated from a female donor with multiple sclerosis, enrolled in a pregnancy study. Written as DNA, the CDR3 is TGTGCCAGCAGCCTCTCAACCGTGGAGGGAGCATCACCCCTCCACTTT. It codes for CASSLSTVEGASPLHF. Supplemented by reference TRBV5-8 and TRBJ1-6, the full variable domain reads EAGVTQSPTHLIKTRGQQATLRCSPISGHTSVYWYQQALGLGLQFLLWYDEGEERNRGNFPPRFSGRQFPNYSSELNVNALELEDSALYLCASSLSTVEGASPLHFGNGTRLTVT.